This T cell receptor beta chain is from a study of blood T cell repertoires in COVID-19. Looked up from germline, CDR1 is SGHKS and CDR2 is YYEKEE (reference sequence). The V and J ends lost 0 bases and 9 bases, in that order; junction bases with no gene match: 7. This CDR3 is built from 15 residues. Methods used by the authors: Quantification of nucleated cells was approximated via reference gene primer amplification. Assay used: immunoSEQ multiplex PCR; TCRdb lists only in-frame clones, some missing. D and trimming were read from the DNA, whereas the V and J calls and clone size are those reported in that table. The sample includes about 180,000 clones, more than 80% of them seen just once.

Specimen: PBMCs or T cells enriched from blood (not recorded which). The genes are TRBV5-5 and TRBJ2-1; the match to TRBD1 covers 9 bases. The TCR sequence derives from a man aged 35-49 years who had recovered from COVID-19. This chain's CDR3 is CASSLEDRGVGEQFF. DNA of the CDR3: TGTGCCAGCAGCTTGGAGGACAGGGGAGTGGGTGAGCAGTTCTTC.